This is a list of T cell receptor beta chains from one sample in a study of blood T cell repertoires in COVID-19. Sequenced by immunoSEQ multiplex PCR; TCRdb stores in-frame clones only, minus some. The sample contains 300,000 to 500,000 clones, approximately 86% of which appear only once. The sample consisted of PBMCs or T cells enriched from blood (not recorded which). These TCRs come from a woman aged 40 to 55 with acute COVID-19. Each CDR3 is given with its conserved first and last residue. D genes are given only for firm matches. A clone size is listed for some rows: how often the clone was seen (once, few, many), or a class if it is expanded.

CDR3 length: 15
clone size: -
J gene: TRBJ2-3
V gene: TRBV5-4
D gene: TRBD2
CDR3 protein: CASSLGRGNTDTQYF
CDR3 DNA: TGTGCCAGCAGCTTGGGGCGGGGGAACACAGATACGCAGTATTTT

CDR3 length: 12
clone size: -
J gene: TRBJ1-1
V gene: TRBV4-2
D gene: -
CDR3 protein: CASSRGQNEAFF
CDR3 DNA: TGTGCCAGCAGCCGGGGGCAGAATGAAGCTTTCTTT

CDR3 length: 15
clone size: -
J gene: TRBJ2-6
V gene: TRBV6-5
D gene: -
CDR3 protein: CASSSVPSGANVLTF
CDR3 DNA: TGTGCCAGCAGCTCTGTCCCCTCTGGGGCCAACGTCCTGACTTTC

CDR3 length: 16
clone size: -
J gene: TRBJ2-5
V gene: TRBV2
D gene: TRBD2
CDR3 protein: CASSDLGSSGGQTQYF
CDR3 DNA: TGTGCCAGCAGTGACCTGGGGAGTAGCGGGGGACAGACCCAGTACTTC

CDR3 length: 12
clone size: once
J gene: TRBJ1-1
V gene: TRBV5-4
D gene: -
CDR3 protein: CATEGRGGGAFF
CDR3 DNA: TGTGCCACTGAGGGCAGGGGCGGAGGAGCTTTCTTT

CDR3 length: 13
clone size: -
J gene: TRBJ1-2
V gene: TRBV6-5
D gene: -
CDR3 protein: CASSRTENYGYTF
CDR3 DNA: TGTGCCAGCAGTCGGACAGAGAACTATGGCTACACCTTC

CDR3 length: 15
clone size: -
J gene: TRBJ1-5
V gene: TRBV19
D gene: -
CDR3 protein: CASMGHKRSNQPQHF
CDR3 DNA: TGTGCCAGTATGGGGCACAAGAGGAGCAATCAGCCCCAGCATTTT

CDR3 length: 18
clone size: -
J gene: TRBJ1-6
V gene: TRBV3-1/TRBV3-2
D gene: TRBD1
CDR3 protein: CASSQDTGTGFYNSPLHF
CDR3 DNA: TGTGCCAGCAGCCAAGATACCGGGACAGGGTTCTATAATTCACCCCTCCACTTT

CDR3 length: 13
clone size: -
J gene: TRBJ1-6
V gene: TRBV7-9
D gene: TRBD1
CDR3 protein: CASSLDQGAPLHF
CDR3 DNA: TGTGCCAGCAGCTTGGATCAGGGGGCTCCCCTCCACTTT

CDR3 length: 18
clone size: -
J gene: TRBJ2-7
V gene: TRBV13
D gene: TRBD2
CDR3 protein: CASSLRTGTSWTVYEQYF
CDR3 DNA: TGTGCCAGCAGCTTACGGACCGGGACTAGCTGGACGGTCTACGAGCAGTACTTC

CDR3 length: 13
clone size: once
J gene: TRBJ1-2
V gene: TRBV20-1
D gene: -
CDR3 protein: CSASNSPLYGYTF
CDR3 DNA: TGCAGTGCTAGTAATTCTCCTCTTTATGGCTACACCTTC

CDR3 length: 16
clone size: -
J gene: TRBJ1-1
V gene: TRBV5-1
D gene: TRBD1
CDR3 protein: CASSFTGERVNTEAFF
CDR3 DNA: TGCGCCAGCAGCTTTACAGGGGAAAGGGTCAACACTGAAGCTTTCTTT

CDR3 length: 16
clone size: -
J gene: TRBJ1-5
V gene: TRBV19
D gene: -
CDR3 protein: CASSVDSHNSNQPQHF
CDR3 DNA: TGTGCCAGTAGTGTGGACAGCCATAATAGCAATCAGCCCCAGCATTTT

CDR3 length: 14
clone size: once
J gene: TRBJ1-1
V gene: TRBV27
D gene: -
CDR3 protein: CASRGAGRFTEAFF
CDR3 DNA: TGTGCCAGCAGAGGGGCCGGTCGTTTCACTGAAGCTTTCTTT

CDR3 length: 16
clone size: -
J gene: TRBJ2-1
V gene: TRBV4-2
D gene: TRBD2
CDR3 protein: CASSQDPRGGLNEQFF
CDR3 DNA: TGTGCCAGCAGCCAAGATCCCCGGGGGGGCCTCAATGAGCAGTTCTTC

CDR3 length: 16
clone size: -
J gene: TRBJ1-1
V gene: TRBV7-8
D gene: TRBD1
CDR3 protein: CASSLAGYRGNTEAFF
CDR3 DNA: TGTGCCAGCAGCTTAGCGGGCTACAGGGGAAACACTGAAGCTTTCTTT

CDR3 length: 14
clone size: -
J gene: TRBJ2-3
V gene: TRBV12-5
D gene: TRBD2
CDR3 protein: CASGSGGPSDTQYF
CDR3 DNA: TGTGCTAGTGGATCGGGGGGGCCGTCGGATACGCAGTATTTT

CDR3 length: 14
clone size: -
J gene: TRBJ1-2
V gene: TRBV7-9
D gene: TRBD1
CDR3 protein: CASSVGTDLGGYTF
CDR3 DNA: TGTGCCAGCAGCGTCGGGACAGACTTGGGTGGCTACACCTTC

CDR3 length: 15
clone size: -
J gene: TRBJ2-2
V gene: TRBV5-1
D gene: TRBD1
CDR3 protein: CASSLGTGKTGELFF
CDR3 DNA: TGCGCCAGCAGCTTAGGGACAGGAAAAACCGGGGAGCTGTTTTTT

CDR3 length: 15
clone size: -
J gene: TRBJ1-5
V gene: TRBV7-9
D gene: -
CDR3 protein: CASSLGGEGNQPQHF
CDR3 DNA: TGTGCCAGCAGCTTAGGAGGGGAGGGCAATCAGCCCCAGCATTTT

CDR3 length: 15
clone size: -
J gene: TRBJ1-2
V gene: TRBV18
D gene: -
CDR3 protein: CASSPTPGNPGGYTF
CDR3 DNA: TGTGCCAGCTCACCAACCCCGGGAAACCCGGGGGGCTACACCTTC

CDR3 length: 15
clone size: -
J gene: TRBJ2-7
V gene: TRBV6-1
D gene: TRBD1
CDR3 protein: CASREDRDSSYEQYF
CDR3 DNA: TGTGCCAGCAGGGAAGACAGGGATAGCTCCTACGAGCAGTACTTC

CDR3 length: 14
clone size: -
J gene: TRBJ1-5
V gene: TRBV19
D gene: -
CDR3 protein: CASSMQGGGQPQHF
CDR3 DNA: TGTGCCAGTAGTATGCAGGGAGGGGGTCAGCCCCAGCATTTT

CDR3 length: 16
clone size: -
J gene: TRBJ2-2
V gene: TRBV11-2
D gene: -
CDR3 protein: CASSLSVGAGTGELFF
CDR3 DNA: TGTGCCAGCAGCTTATCCGTAGGGGCTGGCACCGGGGAGCTGTTTTTT

CDR3 length: 14
clone size: -
J gene: TRBJ1-1
V gene: TRBV19
D gene: TRBD1
CDR3 protein: CASSRTGADTEAFF
CDR3 DNA: TGTGCCAGTAGTAGGACAGGGGCAGACACTGAAGCTTTCTTT